This TCR beta chain was sequenced for a study of cytomegalovirus exposure and HLA in healthy donors (dated by TCRdb to 2016 to 2017). For the study in its entirety: In an earlier analysis of some 610 of the donors, around 290 Gb of sequence data and about 110 million unique TCR beta sequences from about 190 million T cells were reported. Typing coverage varied by locus: roughly 620-640 donors for A, B, C, DRB1 and DQB1; roughly 520 for DQA1; nearly 610 for DPA1; 400 to 480 for DPB1. An earlier analysis of 587 of the donors applied high-throughput TCR beta sequencing to assess whether each TCR beta V gene segment acted as functional or pseudogenic. Donor age, sex, ethnicity and CMV serostatus were compiled alongside the repertoire data. The genetic ancestry cluster associated with self-reported Caucasian donors included 65% to 90% of the roughly 390 genotyped donors. The T cell repertoires of some 670 subjects were profiled by immunosequencing and related to cytomegalovirus serostatus. Class I and class II HLA loci were covered by the typing at four-digit resolution. About five DR-DQ haplotypes were handled as single units for association and clustering because linkage in the cohort was strong. Approximately 310 gigabases of sequencing data and approximately 93 million unique TCR sequences were included in an early release covering about 700 HLA-typed donors. In addition to the first cohort of about 650 subjects, a separate validation cohort of over 90 different subjects was used. To predict cytomegalovirus infection status, the study combined high-throughput TCR immunosequencing, statistical association of individual TCRs with disease status, and machine learning. Genome-wide SNP genotypes for about three fifths of the roughly 700 donors were used in a later genetic analysis, which treated that subset as a discovery cohort. Among almost 400 genotyped donors of the cohort, an average of approximately 250,000 unique TCR beta nucleotide sequences were sequenced per donor, roughly 20% of them non-productive. A later analysis re-analyzed previously published TCR beta repertoires from roughly 630 donors and added high-resolution HLA genotyping to study TCR occurrence patterns. Rather than using new phenotypic data, the later analysis identified candidate immune exposures from TCR beta sequences and from how often those sequences occurred across donors. All discovery cohort repertoires had been generated using a single sequencing platform. The aim of the study was to test whether cataloging public T cell receptors could identify signatures of past pathogen exposure.

The cohort consisted of 600 to 700 healthy bone marrow donors. At the time of sampling, every cohort member was nominally healthy, though immune exposures that went unrecorded were likely present. The donor tested CMV seropositive, placing the donor among the approximately 290 seropositive members of the cohort. Every donor gave a peripheral blood sample, and the peripheral blood mononuclear cells from that sample were used for TCR beta sequencing. Genomic DNA was extracted from the blood cell samples with the Qiagen DNeasy Blood Extraction Kit. Study-wide conclusions, independent of this receptor: In vitro tests confirmed that three of the cytomegalovirus-associated TCR beta chains recognize cytomegalovirus antigens. The presence/absence analyses assumed that sequencing depth was roughly uniform across donors, and that assumption may not be true. In a later analysis, HLA-associated TCR beta chains were found to be more clonally expanded and to have lower generation probabilities than equally common non-associated chains. Because counts were too low, more than 15 rarely observed V segments, including chromosome 9 orphons, were excluded from the earlier analysis of roughly 580 of the donors. When HLA alleles, especially DR and DQ, strongly co-occurred, attributing TCR associations to individual alleles was difficult. Because HLA typing was missing for some donors at each locus, association tests included only the typed subset. Most TCR sequences were observed very rarely across donors, whereas some public TCRs were present in many individuals. For the cohort, immune exposure information was limited to CMV serostatus. A later genetic analysis associated a missense DCLRE1C variant with V-gene and J-gene trimming of TCR beta chains, and an independent cohort replicated the association. Linkage disequilibrium might explain the correlated functional status among segregating V segments, but an unknown experimental factor could not be ruled out. According to the authors, the approach could potentially be generalized to other disease states and immunological phenotypes. A group of highly shared sequence variants was considered likely to be a technical artifact of the sequencing pipeline. The study gave a list of about 160 TCR beta chains associated with cytomegalovirus. Cytomegalovirus status was reported to be diagnosed by the classifier with high specificity and sensitivity in both the original and validation cohorts. A later genetic analysis reported fewer N-insertions in productive TCRs among donors in an Asian-associated ancestry cluster than the 666-donor mean. A later analysis reported that several top co-occurrence clusters appeared linked to parvovirus B19, influenza, CMV and Epstein-Barr virus. A later analysis found that most CMV-associated TCR beta chains appeared HLA-restricted, with HLA associations seemingly driven largely by CMV exposure. A later analysis found that TCR association rates varied across HLA loci, with DRB1 alleles showing the most associated TCRs and HLA-C alleles the fewest. Specific HLA alleles were associated with 16,951 TCR beta sequences at a false discovery rate of 0.05 in a later analysis. A further reported finding was that TCR beta sequences accurately predicted the HLA-A and HLA-B alleles for most subjects in the first cohort. In this cohort, only TCR beta chains were sequenced, and detectable features were limited by the absence of alpha or paired-chain data. Because the 87-base-pair reads could not distinguish some IMGT-functional V segments, including TRBV6-2 and TRBV6-3, those segments were excluded. In an earlier analysis of approximately 600 of the donors, most TCR beta V segments were observed in productive rearrangements about 87% or about 30% of the time, broadly matching IMGT annotations.

Trimming costs V 5 bases and J 1 base, and their ends lie 16 bases apart. CDR1 and CDR2 are read off the germline V gene as SNHLY and FYNNEI. The CDR3 goes from the cysteine to the phenylalanine over 16 residues. The sequence is cut down to CDR3 DNA, 48 bases in frame from base 1. The library relied on the immunoSEQ multiplex PCR assay. A mixture of 60 forward primers for TCR Vbeta segments and 13 reverse primers for TCR Jbeta segments was used in the multiplex PCR. The CDR3 region of rearranged TCR beta genes was amplified from genomic DNA with a multiplex PCR assay. The Illumina HiSeq System was used to sequence the amplified TCR beta libraries as 87-base-pair reads. The study's processing was this. Across the roughly 670 repertoires, a later analysis counted some 80 million unique TCR beta chains, around 11 million of which were shared by at least two donors. Raw reads were error-corrected and collapsed into unique sequences by a nearest-neighbor algorithm in which closely related sequences were merged to remove PCR and sequencing errors. To assign V, D and J gene segments, CDR3 sequences were aligned to IMGT reference sequences. For a sequence to be retained, a match of at least six nucleotides was required to both a V gene segment and a J gene segment. Rearrangements were classified as productive when the CDR3 lacked stop codons and remained in frame with V and J, and all other rearrangements were classified as non-productive. CDR3 was defined by IMGT convention, running from the second conserved V-encoded cysteine to the conserved J-encoded phenylalanine. The earlier analysis of some 540 of the donors excluded any sequence lacking an unambiguous match to a single V gene segment. In an earlier analysis of more than 500 of the donors, a V segment was called functional when productive rearrangements were above 56.7%, and segregating when the standard deviation between donors exceeded 5%. To diagnose cytomegalovirus status from the catalog of TCR beta chain sequences, a statistical classification framework was built. A later analysis assigned V and J genes by comparing TCR nucleotide sequences with IMGT/GENE-DB human TR gene sequences. Using the TCRdist pipeline, a later analysis assigned CDR3 sequences along with most-parsimonious VDJ recombination scenarios. In a later analysis, every TCR beta chain was defined by the combination of its CDR3 amino acid sequence and its V-gene family, and reads without a unique V-gene family were dropped. In a later analysis, 450 to 600 highly shared, low-generation-probability nucleotide sequences were removed to address suspected cross-contamination and a sequencing artifact. A later analysis calculated a clonal expansion index for each public chain from normalized within-repertoire ranks of inferred template counts. In a later analysis, generation probabilities were computed using a VDJ recombination model fitted to out-of-frame rearrangements, and the results were checked against IGoR. In a later analysis, TCR-TCR, TCR-HLA and TCR-CMV co-occurrence was scored with hypergeometric tests, and a repertoire-size bias correction was applied to TCR pairs. False discovery rates were estimated in a later analysis by permuting HLA or CMV assignments 20 times. In a later analysis, co-occurring TCRs were grouped using DBSCAN, and TCRdist sequence similarity was added for clustering within HLA-allele-positive subsets. Co-occurrence clustering excluded repertoires with fewer than 30,000 or more than 120,000 public chains, plus five with anomalous nucleotide sharing. TCRdb provides this immuneACCESS table in a form limited to in-frame rearrangements. Some clones are lacking; in checked studies, under half of them reflect an unresolved V gene, and why the rest are absent is not known. For V, J and clone size, that table is used; D and trimming come from the DNA. This sample is represented by approximately 210,000 clones; roughly 76% of them were singletons. The ten top clones hold approximately 2.1% of the sample.

A word on this clone: The specificity of this receptor is unknown. Per-base quality was not reported, and no clone a single base away is much larger than it.

The source material was PBMCs. The chain is assembled from TRBV2 and TRBJ2-3; TRBD2 could be the D gene, as 6 bases match. The sequence derives from a woman in her 30s in good health and CMV-seropositive. The CDR3: CASSWGVGVGTDTQYF. The DNA is as follows: TGTGCCAGCAGTTGGGGGGTGGGGGTGGGCACAGATACGCAGTATTTT. The full variable domain, with segments outside the CDR3 supplied by the reference TRBV2 and TRBJ2-3 proteins, appears as EPEVTQTPSHQVTQMGQEVILRCVPISNHLYFYWYRQILGQKVEFLVSFYNNEISEKSEIFDDQFSVERPDGSNFTLKIRSTKLEDSAMYFCASSWGVGVGTDTQYFGPGTRLTVL.